This record looks at one TCR beta chain sequence and its context. The CDR3 spans 17 residues. V lost 4 bases, J lost 5 bases, and 11 bases stayed unmatched. This sample was included in a study of lymphopenia after photon versus proton radiotherapy. Clones were sequenced by immunoSEQ multiplex PCR, and TCRdb holds only the in-frame ones, with some missing. The sample lists 160,000 or so clones; about 85% were seen once. This receptor was obtained from a man aged 50 to 59 with gastric cancer. The chain joins TRBV5-3 to TRBJ2-2; 10 bases fit TRBD2. TRBV5-3 belongs to the ORF category, with a function that is uncertain. The source material was peripheral blood, sampled from a patient treated with photon-based radiotherapy. CDR3 in amino acids: CARSLGLAGVGTGELFF. CDR3 in DNA: TGTGCCAGAAGCCTCGGGCTAGCGGGAGTGGGAACCGGGGAGCTGTTTTTT.